These 20 T cell receptor beta chains came from one sample sequenced in a study of CD8 T cells in Susac syndrome. RNA amounts of about 0.5 to 1 ug underwent reverse transcription with random hexamers. TCRdb re-called the immunoSEQ multiplex PCR reads with MiXCR, one entry per CDR3 protein. The data show about 200,000 distinct CDR3 sequences, roughly 92% seen once. Sample: CD8+ T cells from PBMCs. The receptor set was obtained from a human donor with multiple sclerosis.

This clonotype has only one observation. The chain recombines TRBV6-6 with TRBJ2-1, with 13 bases identical to TRBD2. The CDR3 is 15 residues long. CDR1 and CDR2 (germline): MNHNY, SVGAGI (reference sequence). Germline trimming cut 0 bases from V and 9 bases from J; bases unmatched to any gene: 2. This CDR3 is CASSYSTSGGPEQFF. The DNA for the CDR3 is TGTGCCAGCAGTTACTCGACTAGCGGGGGGCCTGAGCAGTTCTTC.

The chain has TRBV7-6 and TRBJ2-5; D not certain. V lost 3 bases and J lost 5, with 13 bases in between. The CDR3 covers 14 residues. Germline CDR1 SGHVS, CDR2 FNYEAQ. The CDR3 coding sequence is TGTGCCAGCAGCTTGGGCGGCGAAGGGGAGACCCAGTACTTC. Translating gives CASSLGGEGETQYF.

This chain connects TRBV3-1 to TRBJ1-2, with D unclear. V dropped 4 bases and J dropped 3 bases, with 21 bases sitting between them. There are 17 residues in the CDR3. Germline V gene lookup returns CDR1 LGHDT and CDR2 YNNKEL (reference sequence). The CDR3 sequence is CASSRQNVIDRDYGYTF. The CDR3 DNA reads TGTGCCAGCAGCCGACAAAACGTTATCGACCGGGACTATGGCTACACCTTC.

The chain recombines TRBV9 with TRBJ2-7, with D maybe TRBD2 (6 bases). CDR1 is SGDLS and CDR2 is YYNGEE in the germline V gene. V lost 0 bases, J lost 6 bases, and 22 bases lay in between. CDR3 size: 17 residues. The DNA of the CDR3 is TGTGCCAGCAGCGTAGCCGAGTCCGGGGCGGGGAAGGCCGAGCAGTACTTC. Its protein product is CASSVAESGAGKAEQYF.

The V call is TRBV19, the J call TRBJ2-7; 7 bases align to TRBD1. The V gene's germline CDR1 is LNHDA and CDR2 SQIVND (reference sequence). The CDR3 runs 14 residues. V lost 4 bases and J lost 0; bases outside the gene matches: 3. This chain's CDR3 is CASSTRDSSYEQYF. CDR3 in DNA: TGTGCCAGTAGTACCAGGGACAGCTCCTACGAGCAGTACTTC.

The J gene is TRBJ2-1, the V gene TRBV15; maybe TRBD2 (6 bases). The CDR3 is 15 residues long. Germline V gives CDR1 LNHNV, CDR2 YYDKDF (reference sequence). The ends were cut back, 5 bases at V and 7 bases at J, with 18 bases in the middle. Here the CDR3 reads CATSSPERVGNEQFF. The CDR3 region has the DNA TGTGCCACCAGCTCCCCGGAGCGGGTCGGAAATGAGCAGTTCTTC. Complete variable domain (other parts from reference TRBV15 and TRBJ2-1): DAMVIQNPRYQVTQFGKPVTLSCSQTLNHNVMYWYQQKSSQAPKLLFHYYDKDFNNEADTPDNFQSRRPNTSFCFLDIRSPGLGDTAMYLCATSSPERVGNEQFFGPGTRLTVL.

V gene TRBV19 combines with J gene TRBJ2-1; either TRBD1 or TRBD2 may supply D (5 bases each). Deletions cut 8 bases from V and 3 bases from J, with 14 bases between. This CDR3 has 14 residues. Germline V gives CDR1 LNHDA, CDR2 SQIVND (reference sequence). The CDR3 DNA is TGTGCCAGTGGGGCAGGGAGCGTCTACAATGAGCAGTTCTTC. This translates into CASGAGSVYNEQFF.

This rearrangement joins TRBV13 to TRBJ1-1; perhaps TRBD1 as D (6 bases). Deletions cut 2 bases from V and 3 bases from J, with 13 bases between. The germline gives CDR1 PRHDT, CDR2 FYEKMQ (reference sequence). The CDR3 contains 15 residues. DNA for the CDR3: TGTGCCAGCAGCTTACATACAGGGTCGGACACTGAAGCTTTCTTT. Amino acids: CASSLHTGSDTEAFF.

The chain couples TRBV24-1 to TRBJ2-2; 10 positions agree with TRBD2. V lost 3 bases, J lost 7 bases, and 7 bases stayed unmatched. The V gene's germline CDR1 is KGHDR and CDR2 SFDVKD. The CDR3 is 16 residues long. CDR3 in DNA: TGTGCCACCAGTGATGAGCGGGAGGGCCTCGGCGGGGAGCTGTTTTTT. It encodes CATSDEREGLGGELFF.

The chain couples TRBV29-1 to TRBJ1-2, with unresolved D. This CDR3 spans 11 amino acids. V was trimmed by 5 bases and J by 2 bases, leaving 6 bases between them. Looked up from germline, CDR1 is SQVTM and CDR2 is ANQGSEA. The CDR3 DNA follows: TGCAGCGTTACAGAGAACTATGGCTACACCTTC. It codes for CSVTENYGYTF. Based on the CDR3 plus reference TRBV29-1 and TRBJ1-2, the full variable domain is SAVISQKPSRDICQRGTSLTIQCQVDSQVTMMFWYRQQPGQSLTLIATANQGSEATYESGFVIDKFPISRPNLTFSTLTVSNMSPEDSSIYLCSVTENYGYTFGSGTRLTVV.

This chain joins TRBV11-2 and TRBJ2-6, with D perhaps TRBD1 (6 bases). Germline CDR1 and CDR2: SGHAT and FQNNGV. The CDR3 runs to 15 residues. Trimming took off 5 bases at V and 4 bases at J, with 12 bases between the two ends. The CDR3 nucleotides read TGTGCCAGCAGCATGGGGGCTCCCGGGGCCAACGTCCTGACTTTC. This gives the protein CASSMGAPGANVLTF.

The chain combines TRBV3-1 with TRBJ2-5; 7 bases map to TRBD2. V lost 0 bases and J lost 1; bases outside the gene matches: 5. CDR3 length: 16 residues. CDR1 is LGHDT and CDR2 is YNNKEL in the germline V gene (reference sequence). The CDR3 sequence: CASSQDSGVLQETQYF. The CDR3 DNA reads TGTGCCAGCAGCCAAGACAGCGGGGTCCTCCAAGAGACCCAGTACTTC.

The V call is TRBV27, the J call TRBJ1-1; perhaps TRBD1 as D (5 bases). The CDR3 covers 15 residues. The germline gives CDR1 MNHEY, CDR2 SMNVEV (reference sequence). The V end was cut by 6 bases, the J end by 3 bases, with 17 bases between. The DNA of the CDR3 is TGTGCCAGCAGCCCCATTGACAGCACCTACACTGAAGCTTTCTTT. This encodes CASSPIDSTYTEAFF.

The chain couples TRBV2 to TRBJ1-5, with D maybe TRBD1 (5 bases). Trimming took 6 bases from V and 0 from J, leaving 9 bases between them. The CDR3 is 14 amino acids. Looked up from germline, CDR1 is SNHLY and CDR2 is FYNNEI. The CDR3 loop reads CASSQGFSNQPQHF. As DNA, the CDR3 is TGTGCCAGCAGCCAGGGCTTTAGCAATCAGCCCCAGCATTTT.

The chain couples TRBV6-1 to TRBJ1-1, with D unclear. The CDR3 is 14 residues long. The germline V gene encodes CDR1 MNHNS and CDR2 SASEGT. Trimming left V 5 bases short and J 0 bases short, with 10 bases between. CDR3 in amino acids: CASSPPAMNTEAFF. CDR3 nucleotides: TGTGCCAGCAGTCCCCCGGCTATGAACACTGAAGCTTTCTTT.

V gene TRBV27 combines with J gene TRBJ1-3; unclear D gene. The CDR3 length is 16 residues. The V gene's germline CDR1 is MNHEY and CDR2 SMNVEV (reference sequence). Trimming pared 6 bases from V and 6 bases from J, leaving 21 bases between. CDR3 in amino acids: CASRRLPLEPSNTIYF. The CDR3 region has the DNA TGTGCCAGCAGACGACTCCCCCTCGAGCCATCAAACACCATATATTTT.

V is TRBV5-4 and J is TRBJ1-1, with 11 nucleotides matching TRBD1. This CDR3 contains 16 residues. Losses at the gene ends were 4 bases for V and 6 bases for J; bases not matched to a gene: 11. Germline CDR1 reads SGHNT; CDR2 reads YYREEE (reference sequence). In DNA form, the CDR3 reads TGTGCCAGCAGCCCCGGGACAGGGGGTAGGGGCCCTGAAGCTTTCTTT. Translated: CASSPGTGGRGPEAFF.

The chain has TRBV6-1 and TRBJ2-2; D ambiguous. The germline gives CDR1 MNHNS, CDR2 SASEGT. The V end was cut by 1 base, the J end by 4 bases, with 13 bases between. This CDR3 is built from 16 residues. The CDR3 spells CASSEDETPGTGELFF. Here the CDR3 DNA reads TGTGCCAGCAGTGAAGATGAGACTCCGGGCACCGGGGAGCTGTTTTTT.

The rearrangement joins TRBV5-1 to TRBJ2-1, with D possibly being TRBD1 or TRBD2 (5 bases each). The V end lost 0 bases, the J end lost 8 bases, and 15 bases lay between the germline ends. Germline values: CDR1 SGHRS, CDR2 YFSETQ. The CDR3 has 15 amino acids. CDR3 loop: CASSLGGSLAYEQFF. Here the CDR3 DNA reads TGCGCCAGCAGCTTGGGGGGGAGTCTAGCTTATGAGCAGTTCTTC.

The genes are TRBV11-3 and TRBJ1-1; D is unclear. The V end was cut by 5 bases, the J end by 4 bases, with 11 bases between. The CDR3 length is 13 residues. Germline CDR1 is SGHNT and CDR2 is YENEEA. The CDR3: CASSKWLGTEAFF. The CDR3 DNA reads as TGTGCCAGCAGCAAGTGGCTTGGCACTGAAGCTTTCTTT.